This is a list of T cell receptor beta chains from one sample in a study of CD8+CD57+ T cells in acquired aplastic anemia. TCRdb re-derived calls from the reads in MiXCR, one entry per CDR3 protein. This table has about 150,000 distinct CDR3 sequences, less than 60% appearing once. Input material: sorted CD4+, CD8+, or CD8+CD57+ T cells (not recorded which) from PBMCs. The source of these receptors is a human donor with aplastic anemia. Each CDR3 is given with its conserved first and last residue. A D gene is named only where the DNA matches it firmly. The size field is filled for only some rows; it gives once, few, many or a size class.

V	J	size	D	DNA	CDR3
TRBV4-2	TRBJ2-7	many	NA	TGTGCCAGCAGCCAAGGTTCGAGGCCGGGGGTTGGCTCCTACGAGCAGTACTTC	CASSQGSRPGVGSYEQYF
TRBV15	TRBJ2-7	few	NA	TGTGCCACCAGCGTAGGCCGCGGGGCCTCCTACGAGCAGTACTTC	CATSVGRGASYEQYF
TRBV25-1	TRBJ2-7	few	NA	TGTGCCAGCAGTGAAGCGGACGAGCAGTACTTC	CASSEADEQYF
TRBV2	TRBJ1-1	NA	NA	TGTGCCAGCAGTGAACGGGGGATGAACACTGAAGCTTTCTTT	CASSERGMNTEAFF
TRBV20-1	TRBJ2-5	many	TRBD2	TGCAGTACCAGGCTAGCGGGGGCCCCACGCCTGATACAAGAGACCCAGTACTTC	CSTRLAGAPRLIQETQYF
TRBV10-3	TRBJ2-3	NA	NA	TGTGCCATCAGTGCGGACCAGGGGATCCCAGATACGCAGTATTTT	CAISADQGIPDTQYF
TRBV9	TRBJ2-7	many	NA	TGTGCCAGCAGCCCCCGGACACTGTCCTACGAGCAGTACTTC	CASSPRTLSYEQYF
TRBV4-1	TRBJ2-7	once	NA	TGCGCCAGCAGTACCAATCGCCCCTCCTACGAGCAGTACTTC	CASSTNRPSYEQYF
TRBV10-3	TRBJ1-6	NA	NA	TGTGCCACCCCGGTTTACAATTCACCCCTCCATTTT	CATPVYNSPLHF
TRBV11-2	TRBJ2-1	once	NA	TGTGCCAGCAGCCGGAGGTTGTGGGGGGCACGTGCCAATGAGCAGTTCTTC	CASSRRLWGARANEQFF
TRBV11-1	TRBJ2-2	NA	TRBD1	TGTGCCAGCAGCCCCGGACAGGGGTGGACCGGGGAGCTGTTTTTT	CASSPGQGWTGELFF
TRBV10-3	TRBJ2-7	NA	NA	TGTGCCAGCGGTCGGAATCCCTACGAGCAGTACTTC	CASGRNPYEQYF
TRBV10-3	TRBJ2-2	NA	TRBD2	TGTGCCAGCAGCCACGGGGGGGTAGACGCCGGGGGGCTGTTTTTT	CASSHGGVDAGGLFF
TRBV7-8	TRBJ1-1	NA	NA	TGTGCCAGCAGCTTAACTCGGGGGAACACTGAAGCTTCCTTT	CASSLTRGNTEASF
TRBV7-3	TRBJ1-2	NA	NA	TGTGCCAGCAGCTTGATTGGGGGCTATGGCTACACCTTC	CASSLIGGYGYTF
TRBV19	TRBJ2-6	once	NA	TGTGCCAGTACCACGGGACAACGCTCTGGGGCCAACGTCCTGACTTTC	CASTTGQRSGANVLTF
TRBV19	TRBJ1-1	NA	NA	TGTGCCAGTAGTATCCACGGCCGGGGTGAAGCTTTCTTT	CASSIHGRGEAFF
TRBV5-5	TRBJ2-3	many	NA	TGTGCCAGCAGCTTAAGGCGGTCCACAGATACGCAGTATTTT	CASSLRRSTDTQYF
TRBV5-6	TRBJ2-5	many	TRBD2	TGTGCCAGCAGCTTGCAGTGGTCTAGCGGGGCACCCCGGGAGACCCAGTACTTC	CASSLQWSSGAPRETQYF
TRBV19	TRBJ1-5	once	NA	TGTGCCAGCAGCCCCCGAGCAGGGGATCAGCCCCAGCATTTT	CASSPRAGDQPQHF
TRBV29-1	TRBJ1-5	NA	NA	TGCAGCGCCGCCGAGGGCCTCCTGGGCAATCAGCCCCAGCATTTT	CSAAEGLLGNQPQHF
TRBV3-1	TRBJ2-7	many	NA	TGTGCCAGCAGCCAGGCCCCAAGAAGCTCCTACGAGCAGTACTTC	CASSQAPRSSYEQYF
TRBV4-3	TRBJ1-4	few	NA	TGCGCCAGCAGCCAAGCCTTAGGCGCAACTAATGAAAAACTGTTTTTT	CASSQALGATNEKLFF
TRBV5-1	TRBJ1-6	many	TRBD1	TGCGCCAGCAGTGGGCAGGGGGATAATTCACCCCTCCACTTT	CASSGQGDNSPLHF
TRBV19	TRBJ1-1	few	NA	TGTGCCAGTAGTATCCAGGGAGGGAACACTGAAGCTTTCTTT	CASSIQGGNTEAFF
TRBV5-5	TRBJ2-7	NA	TRBD2	TGTGCCAGCAGCTTGGGACTAGCGGGGTACCCCTACGAGCAGTACTTC	CASSLGLAGYPYEQYF
TRBV7-3	TRBJ2-5	NA	NA	TGTGCCAGTTCGACTAGGGAAGAGACCCAGTACTTC	CASSTREETQYF
TRBV5-6	TRBJ1-3	few	NA	TGTGCCAGCAGCTTTCAGGGGAGCTCTGGAAACACCATATATTTT	CASSFQGSSGNTIYF
TRBV10-2	TRBJ2-7	many	TRBD2	TGCGCCAGCAGTGAGGTTTCTAGCGGGGGGTCCTCCTACGAGCAGTACTTC	CASSEVSSGGSSYEQYF
TRBV7-9	TRBJ2-1	many	NA	TGTGCCAGCAGCCACGACAGTGGAGGGCGTGAGCAGTTCTTC	CASSHDSGGREQFF
TRBV10-3	TRBJ1-1	NA	TRBD1	TGTGCCATCTCTAGACAGGGGGTGAACACTGAAGCTTTCTTT	CAISRQGVNTEAFF
TRBV6-5	TRBJ2-7	few	NA	TGTGCCAGCAGTTACCTTCCTGCTACAGGTCTGAGCTCCTACGAGCAGTACTTC	CASSYLPATGLSSYEQYF
TRBV7-9	TRBJ2-7	NA	NA	TGTGCCAGCAGCTTTCACGGGGGAAAGGCGAACGAGCAGTACTTC	CASSFHGGKANEQYF
TRBV24-1	TRBJ2-5	NA	NA	TGTGCCACCAGTGATTCACGGGTGGTCGGAGAGACCCAGTACTTC	CATSDSRVVGETQYF
TRBV19	TRBJ1-3	NA	NA	TGTGCCAGTAGTATAGAAGACCACTGGGGAAACACCATATATTTT	CASSIEDHWGNTIYF
TRBV15	TRBJ1-5	once	NA	TGTGCCACCAGCAGTTTAGAAAGCAATCAGCCCCAGCATTTT	CATSSLESNQPQHF
TRBV20-1	TRBJ1-2	few	NA	TGCAGTGCCCACACCACAGCGAGTAACTATGGCTACACCTTC	CSAHTTASNYGYTF
TRBV20-1	TRBJ1-3	once	NA	TGCAGTGCTAGAGCAGGGGCCAGGGGAAACACCATATATTTT	CSARAGARGNTIYF
TRBV18	TRBJ2-7	NA	TRBD1	TGTGCCAGCTCCAGTGGCCCCCCGGGACAGGGAAACCACGAGCAGTACTTC	CASSSGPPGQGNHEQYF
TRBV6-4	TRBJ2-3	NA	TRBD2	TGTGCCAGCAGTGACTCGGGCGGGGGGGCCAGGGATACGCAGTATTTT	CASSDSGGGARDTQYF
TRBV10-3	TRBJ1-1	many	NA	TGTGCCATCAGTGAGGATTGGAACACTGAAGCTTTCTTT	CAISEDWNTEAFF
TRBV10-3	TRBJ1-6	NA	TRBD1	TGTGCCATCAGGGGGACAGGGGGCACGAATTCACCCCTCCACTTT	CAIRGTGGTNSPLHF
TRBV29-1	TRBJ1-6	many	NA	TGCAGCACGCCCCGGGCCTCGATTTATTCACCCCTCCACTTT	CSTPRASIYSPLHF
TRBV7-6	TRBJ1-1	few	NA	TGTGCCAGCAGCTTAGGGGAGACTGAAGCTTTCTTT	CASSLGETEAFF